Listed below are T cell receptor beta chains from one sample, sequenced in a study of CD8 T cells in ankylosing spondylitis. One entry per CDR3 protein, called by TCRdb with MiXCR from the 5' RACE reads. Found here are around 770,000 distinct CDR3 sequences, 10% to 15% of them singletons; the top ten hold 0.51%. Sequencing was done on a sample of blood, either unsorted or a sorted T cell fraction (not recorded which). These receptors all come from a male donor with ankylosing spondylitis. Both conserved end residues are part of each CDR3. For some rows the clone size is stated as once, few or many, or as a class when expanded; others skip it.

>TRBV14|NA|TRBJ2-5
CASSHGRETQYF
>TRBV20-1|few|TRBJ2-5
CSAPGQRGYQETQYF
>TRBV5-1|NA|TRBJ2-3
CASGGTSDGDTQYF
>TRBV28|NA|TRBJ2-1
CASSPWDRDEQFF
>TRBV25-1|NA|TRBJ2-7
CASSPGTNTYEQYF
>TRBV12-3/TRBV12-4|many|TRBJ2-1
CASRIRSGSEQFF
>TRBV20-1|NA|TRBJ1-3
CSAREWGTGNTIYF
>TRBV9|few|TRBJ2-3
CASSVGGIGDTQYF
>TRBV20-1|NA|TRBJ2-1
CSANNPAAREGRFF
>TRBV7-6|few|TRBJ2-1
CASSSRIPNEQFF
>TRBV4-3|NA|TRBJ2-2
CASSQVSQGAGELFF
>TRBV6-2/TRBV6-3|NA|TRBJ1-5
CASSNLRTYDNQPQHF
>TRBV20-1|NA|TRBJ2-5
CCARDSRGPGETQYF
>TRBV6-2/TRBV6-3|NA|TRBJ1-3
CASSYSKISGNTIYF
>TRBV4-1|NA|TRBJ2-7
CASRPLGHVRDEQYF
>TRBV5-1|many|TRBJ2-3
CASSRSLAGGRGDTQYF
>TRBV6-1|NA|TRBJ2-7
CASWDTLGGYEQYF
>TRBV21-1|once|TRBJ2-5
CASSGLGASYQETQYF
>TRBV12-3/TRBV12-4|few|TRBJ2-7
CASSLRESDEQYF
>TRBV11-2|few|TRBJ2-3
CASSLASGSLGTQYF
>TRBV27|few|TRBJ2-1
CASNPSPAGKYNEQFF
>TRBV7-2|NA|TRBJ2-1
CASSSDWVGEQFF
>TRBV7-9|NA|TRBJ1-2
CASSLGGRANYGYTF
>TRBV28|NA|TRBJ2-4
CASTSGSAGIQYF
>TRBV7-2|few|TRBJ2-1
CASSGGIYNEQFF
>TRBV7-2|many|TRBJ2-2
CASSLGLTTPGELFF
>TRBV7-3|many|TRBJ2-1
CASSLNRGNEQFF
>TRBV6-2/TRBV6-3|few|TRBJ2-1
CASIYREGTSYNEQFF
>TRBV3-1|once|TRBJ2-7
CASSQGRESSYEQYF
>TRBV5-5|few|TRBJ2-7
CASSRPGDEQYF
>TRBV12-3/TRBV12-4|NA|TRBJ1-1
CASSNTRLRAFF
>TRBV5-1|NA|TRBJ2-1
CAGSLAAGGAYNEQFF
>TRBV20-1|many|TRBJ2-7
CSGTLPSGNLYEQYF
>TRBV10-3|many|TRBJ2-1
CAISGLSGAYNEQFF
>TRBV28|NA|TRBJ2-1
CASTWTGRYNEQFF
>TRBV12-3/TRBV12-4|many|TRBJ2-1
CASSGTGAQTYNEQFF
>TRBV9|NA|TRBJ1-3
CASSDLLGSGNTIYF
>TRBV3-1|few|TRBJ1-2
CASSQAPTGEGGYTF
>TRBV4-2|NA|TRBJ2-1
CASSRDPDPNEQFF
>TRBV7-6|NA|TRBJ2-3
CASSSGLAGGYTQYF
>TRBV20-1|NA|TRBJ2-7
CSAREAGNRYEQYF
>TRBV12-3/TRBV12-4|many|TRBJ2-5
CASSFSYQETQYF
>TRBV30|NA|TRBJ2-7
CAWSADRGYSYEQYF
>TRBV3-1|NA|TRBJ1-5
CASSPRFGQPQHF
>TRBV4-1|few|TRBJ2-7
CASSQWTGGAYEQYF
>TRBV4-3|few|TRBJ1-2
CASSQVLGQGNYGYTF
>TRBV20-1|NA|TRBJ2-5
CSARVPGALSPHQETQYF
>TRBV6-2/TRBV6-3|few|TRBJ1-2
CASSYGQNTNYGYTF
>TRBV11-1|few|TRBJ2-2
CASSLVPSGELFF
>TRBV5-1|few|TRBJ1-1
CASSLAAVTMNTEAFF
>TRBV5-1|NA|TRBJ2-7
CASSTYRDRGAYEQYF
>TRBV10-3|NA|TRBJ2-2
CATRLALTGELFF
>TRBV7-9|many|TRBJ2-7
CASSPPSGSSYEQYF
>TRBV7-2|once|TRBJ1-2
CASSSIGTGSGYTF